This entry is about one T cell receptor (beta chain). This sample was taken from a study of blood T cell repertoires in COVID-19. Assay: immunoSEQ multiplex PCR; the TCRdb copy retains only in-frame clones and omits some. The profile covers approximately 200,000 clones, with around nine tenths appearing a single time and more than 3% taken by the ten largest. V was pared by 6 bases and J by 0 bases, with 13 bases of the junction left unmatched. The CDR3 spans 18 residues. Germline CDR1 and CDR2: MNHNY and SVGAGI (reference sequence). Sequencing input: PBMCs or T cells enriched from blood (not recorded which). The chain recombines TRBV6-6 with TRBJ2-7; TRBD2 matches at 11 bases. The receptor comes from a woman aged 30 to 39 who had been exposed to COVID-19. DNA of the CDR3: TGTGCCAGCAGCCGACTAGCGGGATTCCTGGCCCCCTCCTACGAGCAGTACTTC. Translation: CASSRLAGFLAPSYEQYF.